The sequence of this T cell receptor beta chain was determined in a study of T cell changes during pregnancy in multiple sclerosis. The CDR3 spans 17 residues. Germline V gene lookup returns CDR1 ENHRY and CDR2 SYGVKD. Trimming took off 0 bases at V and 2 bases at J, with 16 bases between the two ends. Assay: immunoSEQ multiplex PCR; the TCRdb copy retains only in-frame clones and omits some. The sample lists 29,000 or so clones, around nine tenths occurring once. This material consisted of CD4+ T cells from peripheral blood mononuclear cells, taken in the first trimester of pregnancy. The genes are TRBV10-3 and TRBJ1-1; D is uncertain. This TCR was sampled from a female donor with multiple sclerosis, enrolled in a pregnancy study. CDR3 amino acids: CAISESLGRTANTEAFF. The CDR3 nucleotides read TGTGCCATCAGTGAGTCCTTGGGTCGTACAGCAAACACTGAAGCTTTCTTT.